The T cell receptor beta chain under discussion was sequenced for a study of T cells after yellow fever vaccination. In the case of this clonotype: Its antigen is still unknown.

For TCR, cDNA came from 5'RACE template switching, which added a universal primer site and UMIs. Using its own MiXCR run on the 5' RACE reads, TCRdb lists one record per CDR3 protein. Among a few hundred thousand distinct CDR3 sequences listed, roughly 4.3% were seen once. Study conclusions and caveats: Shared CD4/CD8 clonotypes were a small share, likely from convergent recombination. Among primary-vaccination clones, most reappeared after the booster, at approximately 97% for CD4 and approximately 90% for CD8.

V was cut by 1 base and J by 0 bases, with 7 bases left in between. CDR3 size: 14 residues. CDR1 SGHAT and CDR2 FQNNGV come from the germline V gene. Here the sequenced sample was PBMCs, taken 5 days after the yellow fever booster vaccination. The TCR sequence derives from a man younger than 30 who received the YFV17D yellow fever vaccine. The chain employs TRBV11-2 and TRBJ2-7; a weak D match, TRBD2 (5 bases). CDR3 loop: CASSLVRGSYEQYF. In DNA form, the CDR3 reads TGTGCCAGCAGCTTAGTACGGGGCTCCTACGAGCAGTACTTC.